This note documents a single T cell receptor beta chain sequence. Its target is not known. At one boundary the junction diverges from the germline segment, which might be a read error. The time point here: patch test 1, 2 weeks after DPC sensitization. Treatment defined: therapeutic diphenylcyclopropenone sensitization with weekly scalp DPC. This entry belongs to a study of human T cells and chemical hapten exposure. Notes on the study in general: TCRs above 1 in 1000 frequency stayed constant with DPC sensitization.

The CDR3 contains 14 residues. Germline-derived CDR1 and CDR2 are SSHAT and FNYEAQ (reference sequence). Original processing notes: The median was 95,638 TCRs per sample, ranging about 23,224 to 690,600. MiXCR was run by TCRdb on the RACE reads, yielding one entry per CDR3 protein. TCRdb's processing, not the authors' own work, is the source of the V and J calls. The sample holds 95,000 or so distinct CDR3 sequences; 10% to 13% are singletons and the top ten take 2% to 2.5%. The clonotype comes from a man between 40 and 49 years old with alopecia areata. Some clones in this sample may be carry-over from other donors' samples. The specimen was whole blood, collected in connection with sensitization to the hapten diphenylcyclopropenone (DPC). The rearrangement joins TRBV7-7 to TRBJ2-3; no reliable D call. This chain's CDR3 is CASSSTRDTDTQYF. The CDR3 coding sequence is TGTGCTAGCAGCTCGACCCGAGACACAGATACGCAGTATTTT.